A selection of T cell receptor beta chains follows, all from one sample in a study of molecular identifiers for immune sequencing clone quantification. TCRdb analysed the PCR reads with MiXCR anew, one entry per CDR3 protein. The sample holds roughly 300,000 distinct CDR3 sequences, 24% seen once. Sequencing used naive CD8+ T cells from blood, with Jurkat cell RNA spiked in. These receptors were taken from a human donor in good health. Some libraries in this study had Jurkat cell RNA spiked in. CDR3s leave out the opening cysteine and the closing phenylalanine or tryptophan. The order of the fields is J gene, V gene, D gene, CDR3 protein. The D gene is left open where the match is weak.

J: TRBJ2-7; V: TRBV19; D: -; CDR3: ASGWGYEQY
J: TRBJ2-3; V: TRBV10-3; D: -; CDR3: AIKLADTQY
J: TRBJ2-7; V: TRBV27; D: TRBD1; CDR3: ASTLTTGGGYEQY
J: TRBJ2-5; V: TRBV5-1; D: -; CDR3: ASSLGGMEETQY
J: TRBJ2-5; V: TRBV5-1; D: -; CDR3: ASRFVGGGQETQY
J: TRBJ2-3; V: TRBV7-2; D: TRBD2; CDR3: ASSLDWVAGPTDTQY
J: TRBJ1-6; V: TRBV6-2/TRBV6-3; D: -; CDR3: ASSLGTLSSPLH
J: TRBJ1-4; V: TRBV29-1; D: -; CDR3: SVSRGNEKLF
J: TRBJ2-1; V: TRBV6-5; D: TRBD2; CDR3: AISERVLAASLYNEQF
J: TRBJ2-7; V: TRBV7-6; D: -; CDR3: ASSVGTRHKQY
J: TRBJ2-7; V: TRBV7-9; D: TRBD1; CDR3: ASSFQTGGDEQY
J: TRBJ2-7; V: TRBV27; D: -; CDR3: ASSFQGGVSEQY
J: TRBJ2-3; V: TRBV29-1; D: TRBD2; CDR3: SAELAASTDTQY
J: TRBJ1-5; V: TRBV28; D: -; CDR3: ASSLELDSNQPQH
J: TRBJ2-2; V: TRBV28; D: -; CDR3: ASGSPGHLNTGELF
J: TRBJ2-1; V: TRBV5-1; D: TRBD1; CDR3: ASSLGDRENLFSYNEQF
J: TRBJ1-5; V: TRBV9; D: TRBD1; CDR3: ASSLTGGGEPPH
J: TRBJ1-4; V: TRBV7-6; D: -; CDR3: ASSFYGGVGEKLF
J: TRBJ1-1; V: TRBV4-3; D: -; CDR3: AGSQVTNTEAF
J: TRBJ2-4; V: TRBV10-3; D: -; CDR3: AISELGVGQNIQY
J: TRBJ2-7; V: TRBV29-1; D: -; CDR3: SVQDTYYEQY
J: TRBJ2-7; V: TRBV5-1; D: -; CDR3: ASSLRAGSYEQY
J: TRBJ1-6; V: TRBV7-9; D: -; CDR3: ASTGLTGSPLH
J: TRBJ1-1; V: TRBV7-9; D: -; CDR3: ASSLEHKGTEAF
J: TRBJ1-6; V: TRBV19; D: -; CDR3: ASTHTGSPLH
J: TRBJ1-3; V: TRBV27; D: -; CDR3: ASATSEASGNTIY
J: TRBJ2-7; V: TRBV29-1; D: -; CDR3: SVGTTHEQY
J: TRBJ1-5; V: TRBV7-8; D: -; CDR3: ASGGGDSNQPQH
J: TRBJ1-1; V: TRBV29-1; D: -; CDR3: SVLSTMTENTEAF